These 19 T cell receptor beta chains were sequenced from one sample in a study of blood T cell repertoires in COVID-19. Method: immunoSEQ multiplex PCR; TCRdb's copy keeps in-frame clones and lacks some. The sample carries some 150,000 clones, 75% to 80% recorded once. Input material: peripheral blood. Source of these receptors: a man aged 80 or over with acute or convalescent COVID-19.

The CDR3 loop reads CASSLPGTGAAPLHF. The CDR3 nucleotides read TGTGCCAGCAGTTTACCCGGGACAGGGGCTGCACCCCTCCACTTT. The rearrangement joins TRBV28 to TRBJ1-6, with TRBD1 matching 10 bases. The CDR3 sequence is 15 residues long. CDR1 and CDR2 (germline): MDHEN, SYDVKM. V gave up 2 bases and J gave up 11 bases; unmatched junction bases: 6.

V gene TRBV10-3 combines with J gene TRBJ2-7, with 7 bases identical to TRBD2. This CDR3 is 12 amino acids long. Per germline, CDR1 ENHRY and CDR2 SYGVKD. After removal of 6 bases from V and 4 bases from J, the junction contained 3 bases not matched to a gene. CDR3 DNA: TGTGCCATCAGAGGGACTACTTACGAGCAGTACTTC. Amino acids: CAIRGTTYEQYF.

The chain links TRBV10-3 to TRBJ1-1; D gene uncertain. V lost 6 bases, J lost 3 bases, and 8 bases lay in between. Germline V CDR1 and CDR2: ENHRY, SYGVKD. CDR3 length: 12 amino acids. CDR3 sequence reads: CAIRSGDTEAFF. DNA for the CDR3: TGTGCCATCAGGAGCGGGGACACTGAAGCTTTCTTT.

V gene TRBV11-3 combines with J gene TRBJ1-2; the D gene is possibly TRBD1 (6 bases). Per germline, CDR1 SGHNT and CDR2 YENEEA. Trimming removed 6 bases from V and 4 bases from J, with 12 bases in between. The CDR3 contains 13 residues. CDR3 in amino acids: CASSPTGIYGYTF. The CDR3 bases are TGTGCCAGCAGTCCTACAGGGATCTATGGCTACACCTTC.

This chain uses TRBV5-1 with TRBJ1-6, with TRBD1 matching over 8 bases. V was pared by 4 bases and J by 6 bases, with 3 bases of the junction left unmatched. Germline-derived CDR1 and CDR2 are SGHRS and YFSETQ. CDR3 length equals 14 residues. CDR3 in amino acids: CASSIDRGNSPLHF. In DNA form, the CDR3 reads TGCGCCAGCAGCATCGACAGGGGTAATTCACCCCTCCACTTT. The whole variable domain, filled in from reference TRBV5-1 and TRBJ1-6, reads KAGVTQTPRYLIKTRGQQVTLSCSPISGHRSVSWYQQTPGQGLQFLFEYFSETQRNKGNFPGRFSGRQFSNSRSEMNVSTLELGDSALYLCASSIDRGNSPLHFGNGTRLTVT.

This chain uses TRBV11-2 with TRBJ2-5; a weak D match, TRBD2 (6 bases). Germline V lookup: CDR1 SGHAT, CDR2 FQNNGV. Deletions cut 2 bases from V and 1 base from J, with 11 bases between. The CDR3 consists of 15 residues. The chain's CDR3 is CASSLTGRFQETQYF. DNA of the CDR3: TGTGCCAGCAGCTTAACGGGGAGGTTCCAAGAGACCCAGTACTTC. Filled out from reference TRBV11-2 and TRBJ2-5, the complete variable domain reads EAGVAQSPRYKIIEKRQSVAFWCNPISGHATLYWYQQILGQGPKLLIQFQNNGVVDDSQLPKDRFSAERLKGVDSTLKIQPAKLEDSAVYLCASSLTGRFQETQYFGPGTRLLVL.

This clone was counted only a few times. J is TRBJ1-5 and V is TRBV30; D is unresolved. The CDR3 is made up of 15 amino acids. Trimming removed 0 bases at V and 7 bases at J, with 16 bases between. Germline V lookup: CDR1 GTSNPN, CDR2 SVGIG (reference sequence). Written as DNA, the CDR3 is TGTGCCTGGAGTGTGGGCGGTGGAGGCTACCAGCCCCAGCATTTT. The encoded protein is CAWSVGGGGYQPQHF.

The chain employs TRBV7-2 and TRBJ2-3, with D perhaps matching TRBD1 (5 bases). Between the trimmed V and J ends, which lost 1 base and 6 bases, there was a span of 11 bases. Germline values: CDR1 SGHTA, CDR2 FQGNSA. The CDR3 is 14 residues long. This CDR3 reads CASSLDPGLDTQYF. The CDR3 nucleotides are TGTGCCAGCAGCTTAGATCCAGGGCTGGATACGCAGTATTTT.

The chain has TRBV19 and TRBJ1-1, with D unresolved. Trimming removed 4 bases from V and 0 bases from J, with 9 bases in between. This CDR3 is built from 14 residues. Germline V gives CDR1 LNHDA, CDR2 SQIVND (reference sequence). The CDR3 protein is CASSTTILNTEAFF. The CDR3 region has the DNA TGTGCCAGTAGTACTACTATACTGAACACTGAAGCTTTCTTT.

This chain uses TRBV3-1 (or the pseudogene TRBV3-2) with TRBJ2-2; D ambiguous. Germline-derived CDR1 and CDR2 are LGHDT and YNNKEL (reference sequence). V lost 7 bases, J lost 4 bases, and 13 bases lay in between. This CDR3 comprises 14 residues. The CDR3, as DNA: TGTGCCAGCAAGGTTGCGGCCAGCACCGGGGAGCTGTTTTTT. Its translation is CASKVAASTGELFF.

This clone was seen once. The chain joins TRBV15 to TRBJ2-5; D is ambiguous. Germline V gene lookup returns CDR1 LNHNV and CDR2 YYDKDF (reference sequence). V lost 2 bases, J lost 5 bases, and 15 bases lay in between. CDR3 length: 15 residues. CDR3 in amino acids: CATSRRMVAEETQYF. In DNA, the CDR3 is TGTGCCACCAGCAGAAGGATGGTGGCGGAGGAGACCCAGTACTTC.

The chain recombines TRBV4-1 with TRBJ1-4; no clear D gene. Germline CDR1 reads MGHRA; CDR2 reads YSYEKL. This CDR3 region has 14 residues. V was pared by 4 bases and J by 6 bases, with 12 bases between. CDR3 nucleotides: TGCGCCAGCAGCCTTGGGGAAGCGGATGAAAAACTGTTTTTT. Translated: CASSLGEADEKLFF.

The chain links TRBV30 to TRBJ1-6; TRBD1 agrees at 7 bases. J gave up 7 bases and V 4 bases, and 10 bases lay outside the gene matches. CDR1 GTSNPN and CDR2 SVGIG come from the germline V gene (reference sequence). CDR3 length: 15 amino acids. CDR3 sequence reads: CAWTTRTGANSPLHF. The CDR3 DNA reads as TGTGCCTGGACCACTAGGACAGGTGCAAATTCACCCCTCCACTTT.

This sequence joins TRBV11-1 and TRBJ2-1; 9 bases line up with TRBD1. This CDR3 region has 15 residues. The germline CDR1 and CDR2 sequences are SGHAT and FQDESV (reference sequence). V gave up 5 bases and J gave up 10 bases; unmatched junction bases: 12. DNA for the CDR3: TGTGCCAGCAGCGGCCGCCTACAGGGGGCGGGAGAGCAGTTCTTC. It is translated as CASSGRLQGAGEQFF.

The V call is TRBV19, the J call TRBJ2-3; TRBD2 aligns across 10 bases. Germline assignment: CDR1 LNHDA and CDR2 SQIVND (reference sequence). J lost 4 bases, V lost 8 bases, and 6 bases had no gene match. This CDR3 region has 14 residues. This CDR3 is CASGERGGSDTQYF. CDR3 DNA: TGTGCCAGTGGCGAGCGGGGGGGATCAGATACGCAGTATTTT. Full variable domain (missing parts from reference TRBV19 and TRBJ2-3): DGGITQSPKYLFRKEGQNVTLSCEQNLNHDAMYWYRQDPGQGLRLIYYSQIVNDFQKGDIAEGYSVSREKKESFPLTVTSAQKNPTAFYLCASGERGGSDTQYFGPGTRLTVL.

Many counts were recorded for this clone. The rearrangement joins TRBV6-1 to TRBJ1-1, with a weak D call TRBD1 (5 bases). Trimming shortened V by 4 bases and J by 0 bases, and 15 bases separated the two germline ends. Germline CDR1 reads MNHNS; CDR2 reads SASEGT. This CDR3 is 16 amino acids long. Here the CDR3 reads CASSGGFGRVNTEAFF. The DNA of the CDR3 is TGTGCCAGCAGTGGGGGTTTCGGCAGGGTGAACACTGAAGCTTTCTTT.

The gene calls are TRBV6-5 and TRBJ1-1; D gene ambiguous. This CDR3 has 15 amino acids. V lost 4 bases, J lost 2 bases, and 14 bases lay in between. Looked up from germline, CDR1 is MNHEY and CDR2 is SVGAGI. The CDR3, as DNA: TGTGCCAGCAGTTGGGCACCCAGACAAAACACTGAAGCTTTCTTT. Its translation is CASSWAPRQNTEAFF.

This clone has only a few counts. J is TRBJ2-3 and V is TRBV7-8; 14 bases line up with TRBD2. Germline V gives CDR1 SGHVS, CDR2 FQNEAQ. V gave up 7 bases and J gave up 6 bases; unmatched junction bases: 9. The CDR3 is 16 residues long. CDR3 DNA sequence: TGTGCCAGCAACAGACTAGCGGGGGGGCCAGGCGATACGCAGTATTTT. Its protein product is CASNRLAGGPGDTQYF.

In DNA form, the CDR3 reads TGCGCCCCTGCGAAGGGGGGGGAGCAGTACTTC. Amino acids: CAPAKGGEQYF. The V call is TRBV10-1, the J call TRBJ2-7; D possibly corresponds to TRBD2 (7 bases). Germline CDR1 and CDR2: WNHNN and SYGVQD (reference sequence). The V end lost 11 bases, the J end lost 7 bases, and 15 bases lay between the germline ends. CDR3 size: 11 residues.